This TCR beta chain is drawn from a study of OX40 agonist ivuxolimab in advanced cancers. About the study: Patients were treated with ivuxolimab, an agonistic anti-OX40 (CD134) antibody. Ivuxolimab, which patients received intravenously every 2 weeks, was dosed at 0.01 to 10 mg/kg.

The table lists this clone with a count of one. Its specificity is unknown. Produced via immunoSEQ multiplex PCR; TCRdb's table is partial and in-frame only. The sample lists about 91,000 clones, around four fifths occurring once. Regarding the study as a whole: CD4+ and CD8+ T cells in blood underwent clonal expansion by week 6 at 0.1 to 3.0 mg/kg. Averaged across samples, CD8+ T cells carried more expanded clones than CD4+ did.

The CDR3 covers 15 residues. V lost 6 bases, J lost 2 bases, and 4 bases stayed unmatched. Germline CDR1 reads SGHAT; CDR2 reads FQDESV (reference sequence). This TCR was recovered from an adult with an advanced solid tumor such as melanoma, head and neck, liver or kidney cancer. The chain is built from TRBV11-1 and TRBJ1-2; 12 bases align to TRBD1. The sequencing here drew on CD4+ or CD8+ T cells sorted from blood, taken in a trial of the OX40 agonist ivuxolimab. CDR3 loop: CASSYGTGGNYGYTF. Here the CDR3 DNA reads TGTGCCAGCAGTTACGGGACAGGGGGCAACTATGGCTACACCTTC. Looking up the rest from reference TRBV11-1 and TRBJ1-2 gives the full variable domain: EAEVAQSPRYKITEKSQAVAFWCDPISGHATLYWYRQILGQGPELLVQFQDESVVDDSQLPKDRFSAERLKGVDSTLKIQPAELGDSAMYLCASSYGTGGNYGYTFGSGTRLTVV.